This T cell receptor (beta chain) was retrieved from a study of control samples from healthy donors and cancer patients. The CDR3 consists of 14 residues. V gave up 4 bases and J gave up 8 bases; unmatched junction bases: 7. Germline loops: CDR1 SGHAT, CDR2 FQNNGV. Some clones are missing from TCRdb's copy, which holds only in-frame ones; the method was immunoSEQ multiplex PCR. The table shows 90,000 or so clones, with about 88% occurring only once. The sequenced sample was blood. This chain joins TRBV11-2 and TRBJ1-2; 10 bases are shared with TRBD1. The receptor was derived from a woman between 45 and 65 years old in good health. CDR3 sequence: CASSSPGTGEGYTF. In DNA, the CDR3 is TGTGCCAGCAGCTCCCCCGGGACAGGGGAAGGCTACACCTTC.